This is a list of T cell receptor beta chains from one sample in a study of T cells in Graves' hyperthyroidism and ophthalmopathy. TCRdb fed the multiplex PCR reads into MiXCR, producing one record per CDR3 protein. The data contain 620,000 or so distinct CDR3 sequences, about 14% of them singletons. Source material: blood. The origin of the receptors is a woman aged 45-65 years with Graves' ophthalmopathy. The CDR3 runs from the conserved cysteine through the conserved F or W. A D gene is named only where the DNA matches it firmly. Not every row has a clone size; where given, it reads once, few, many or a size class.

CDR3nt	CDR3aa	j_gene	v_gene	abundance	d_gene
TGCGCCAGCAGCCAAGATCTTGGTGGTACGCAGTATTTT	CASSQDLGGTQYF	TRBJ2-3	TRBV4-3	NA	NA
TGTGCCACCAGCTTCAAAGGTGCAGATACGCAGTATTTT	CATSFKGADTQYF	TRBJ2-3	TRBV7-9	NA	NA
TGTGCCAGCAGTTGGGGACAGGGAATTTACTCCTACGAGCAGTACTTC	CASSWGQGIYSYEQYF	TRBJ2-7	TRBV12-3/TRBV12-4	few	TRBD1
TGTGCCAGCAGCGCCTCCGGACGTAATGGAAACACCATATATTTT	CASSASGRNGNTIYF	TRBJ1-3	TRBV7-9	NA	NA
TGTGCCAGCAGCGTAGGCGGTAGCGGGATTTCCACAGATACGCAGTATTTT	CASSVGGSGISTDTQYF	TRBJ2-3	TRBV9	NA	TRBD2
TGTGCCAGCAGCCTCCCCGGTAGACAGCTATACGAGCAGTACTTC	CASSLPGRQLYEQYF	TRBJ2-7	TRBV7-2	many	NA
TGCAGCGTTGTGGCCCTTAAACAAGCCCCATATGGCTACACCTTC	CSVVALKQAPYGYTF	TRBJ1-2	TRBV29-1	NA	NA
TGTGCCAGCAGTGAGGACAGCACGGACACAGATACGCAGTATTTT	CASSEDSTDTDTQYF	TRBJ2-3	TRBV6-1	few	NA
TGTGCCAGCAGTTTAGGTCAGTACAATCAGCCCCAGCATTTT	CASSLGQYNQPQHF	TRBJ1-5	TRBV27	few	NA
TGCAGTGCTAGCAGCGGCACGAGGCTTTTGAACACTGAAGCTTTCTTT	CSASSGTRLLNTEAFF	TRBJ1-1	TRBV20-1	many	NA
TGTGCCAGCAGCTCCGCCATCCATTTAGCGCAGTATTTT	CASSSAIHLAQYF	TRBJ2-3	TRBV7-9	NA	NA
TGCAGTGCTAGAGGGTGGCTAGCGGGAATCAATGAGCAGTTCTTC	CSARGWLAGINEQFF	TRBJ2-1	TRBV20-1	many	TRBD2
TGCAGTGCTAGTAGACTAGTGATCTCCGAGCAGTACTTC	CSASRLVISEQYF	TRBJ2-7	TRBV20-1	many	NA
TGTGCCAGCAGAGGGACAGGGAGCGGCCAAGAGACCCAGTACTTC	CASRGTGSGQETQYF	TRBJ2-5	TRBV12-3/TRBV12-4	NA	TRBD1
TGCAGTGCACCGGGACTATTGGTCAAAAACATTCAGTACTTC	CSAPGLLVKNIQYF	TRBJ2-4	TRBV20-1	many	TRBD2
TGTGCCAGCAGCGCCCGGGACAGGGGGCCGTGGGTCGGGGAGCTGTTTTTT	CASSARDRGPWVGELFF	TRBJ2-2	TRBV3-1	NA	TRBD1